A selection of T cell receptor beta chains follows, all from one sample in a study of blood T cell repertoires in COVID-19. Data came from immunoSEQ multiplex PCR; TCRdb stores just in-frame clones and leaves some out. Of 310,000 or so clones listed, approximately 88% were seen once; the top ten hold about 6%. The sequencing sample was made of peripheral blood. The receptors originated from a young man who had recovered from COVID-19. CDR3s include the opening cysteine and the closing phenylalanine or tryptophan. The D gene is left open where the match is weak. Size is stated for part of the rows, as once, few or many counts, or as a class when the clone is expanded.

once	TRBV7-8	TRBJ2-7	NA	CASSLGGGRDYYEQYF	TGTGCCAGCAGCTTAGGGGGAGGCAGGGATTACTACGAGCAGTACTTC
NA	TRBV9	TRBJ1-6	TRBD1	CASSGGDRGNSPLHF	TGTGCCAGCAGCGGCGGCGACAGGGGAAATTCACCCCTCCACTTT
once	TRBV9	TRBJ1-4	NA	CASSARGNEKLFF	TGTGCCAGCAGCGCCCGGGGTAATGAAAAACTGTTTTTT
NA	TRBV5-1	TRBJ2-5	TRBD2	CASSSTPGGGARETQYF	TGCGCCAGCAGCTCAACCCCCGGCGGGGGGGCTCGGGAGACCCAGTACTTC
NA	TRBV6-5	TRBJ1-2	TRBD1	CASSPGTENRGYTF	TGTGCCAGCAGTCCCGGGACAGAGAATCGTGGCTACACCTTC
NA	TRBV10-3	TRBJ2-5	TRBD2	CAISELRGGRGETQYF	TGTGCCATCAGTGAGCTAAGGGGCGGGAGAGGCGAGACCCAGTACTTC
few	TRBV19	TRBJ1-2	TRBD1	CASSTARSTGIYGYTF	TGTGCCAGTAGTACCGCACGCTCGACAGGGATCTATGGCTACACCTTC
NA	TRBV7-3	TRBJ2-1	TRBD2	CASSWITGTSLGEQFF	TGTGCCAGCAGCTGGATTACCGGGACTAGCTTGGGTGAGCAGTTCTTC
NA	TRBV9	TRBJ1-6	NA	CASSAGVNSPLHF	TGTGCCAGCAGCGCCGGGGTTAACTCACCCCTCCACTTT
NA	TRBV6-5	TRBJ1-4	NA	CASSYTYRERMEKLFF	TGTGCCAGCAGTTACACCTACAGGGAAAGGATGGAAAAACTGTTTTTT
NA	TRBV5-6	TRBJ2-3	NA	CASSRDSDTQYF	TGTGCCAGCAGCCGGGACTCAGATACGCAGTATTTT
once	TRBV2	TRBJ1-2	TRBD1	CARYTRQGRDGYTF	TGTGCCAGATATACTAGACAGGGGAGGGATGGCTACACCTTC
few	TRBV9	TRBJ1-6	TRBD1	CASSVEVTGDSPLHF	TGTGCCAGCAGCGTAGAGGTGACAGGGGATTCACCCCTCCACTTT
NA	TRBV9	TRBJ1-2	TRBD1	CASSPLEGARDGYTF	TGTGCCAGCAGCCCACTAGAGGGGGCCAGGGATGGCTACACCTTC
NA	TRBV27	TRBJ2-2	TRBD1	CASSLGLFDRAGELFF	TGTGCCAGCAGTTTGGGCCTCTTTGACAGGGCCGGGGAGCTGTTTTTT
NA	TRBV5-1	TRBJ2-5	TRBD2	CASSLESLAGGETQYF	TGCGCCAGCAGCTTGGAGTCACTAGCGGGAGGAGAGACCCAGTACTTC
NA	TRBV29-1	TRBJ1-2	TRBD1	CSVARTGGNGYTF	TGCAGCGTTGCCCGGACAGGGGGAAATGGCTACACCTTC
once	TRBV29-1	TRBJ2-7	NA	CSGSVMSEQYF	TGCAGCGGGTCGGTGATGTCGGAGCAGTACTTC
NA	TRBV7-6	TRBJ2-6	NA	CASSSPGTANVLTF	TGTGCCAGCAGCTCACCCGGGACAGCCAACGTCCTGACTTTC
NA	TRBV7-9	TRBJ1-1	NA	CASSLRVQRAEAFF	TGTGCCAGCAGCTTGAGGGTGCAGAGGGCTGAAGCTTTCTTT
NA	TRBV21-1	TRBJ2-7	NA	CASSKAGGGVLTYEQYF	TGTGCCAGCAGCAAAGCAGGTGGGGGGGTGTTAACCTACGAGCAGTACTTC
NA	TRBV29-1	TRBJ1-1	NA	CSVESQIAKNTEAFF	TGCAGCGTTGAATCGCAGATAGCTAAGAACACTGAAGCTTTCTTT
NA	TRBV2	TRBJ1-1	TRBD1	CASSGWSDRGEENTEAFF	TGTGCCAGCAGTGGATGGTCCGACAGGGGGGAGGAGAACACTGAAGCTTTCTTT
NA	TRBV27	TRBJ1-4	NA	CASSTGGRYVEKLFF	TGTGCCAGCAGTACCGGCGGGCGCTATGTGGAAAAACTGTTTTTT
NA	TRBV29-1	TRBJ2-7	TRBD2	CSVGLAGPYEQYF	TGCAGCGTTGGACTAGCGGGTCCCTACGAGCAGTACTTC
NA	TRBV29-1	TRBJ2-1	NA	CSVYDSWNEQFF	TGCAGCGTCTACGACAGCTGGAATGAGCAGTTCTTC
NA	TRBV15	TRBJ2-7	NA	CATSRGRDEAEQYF	TGTGCCACCAGCAGAGGGCGGGATGAGGCCGAGCAGTACTTC
NA	TRBV3-1/TRBV3-2	TRBJ2-7	TRBD2	CASSPAGDRSSYEQYF	TGTGCCAGCAGCCCGGCGGGAGACCGATCCTCCTACGAGCAGTACTTC
NA	TRBV5-1	TRBJ2-7	TRBD2	CASSFRREGTYEQYF	TGCGCCAGCAGCTTCCGGCGGGAGGGGACCTACGAGCAGTACTTC
NA	TRBV3-1/TRBV3-2	TRBJ2-5	NA	CASRGSRGFQETQYF	TGTGCCAGCAGGGGTTCCAGGGGATTTCAAGAGACCCAGTACTTC
NA	TRBV2	TRBJ1-1	NA	CASSDVAGMNTEAFF	TGTGCCAGCAGTGACGTGGCAGGAATGAACACTGAAGCTTTCTTT
NA	TRBV6-1	TRBJ2-7	NA	CASSDGGRPEQYF	TGTGCCAGCAGTGATGGTGGGAGGCCCGAGCAGTACTTC
NA	TRBV7-6	TRBJ2-1	TRBD2	CASSLAAGSSYNEQFF	TGTGCCAGCAGCTTAGCAGCGGGGAGCTCCTACAATGAGCAGTTCTTC
NA	TRBV29-1	TRBJ1-5	NA	CSADGGVSNQPQHF	TGCAGCGCCGACGGGGGAGTCAGCAATCAGCCCCAGCATTTT
few	TRBV7-9	TRBJ1-5	NA	CASSSDKGNQPQHF	TGTGCCAGCAGCTCAGACAAGGGCAATCAGCCCCAGCATTTT
NA	TRBV29-1	TRBJ2-2	NA	CSVETAGTGELFF	TGCAGCGTTGAGACCGCCGGGACCGGGGAGCTGTTTTTT
NA	TRBV18	TRBJ2-7	TRBD1	CASSPGQGNYEQYF	TGTGCCAGCTCACCGGGACAGGGGAACTACGAGCAGTACTTC
NA	TRBV5-5	TRBJ1-2	TRBD1	CASSSGYPGVTGFGYTF	TGTGCCAGCAGCTCGGGCTACCCCGGGGTGACAGGGTTTGGCTACACCTTC
NA	TRBV27	TRBJ1-1	NA	CASSLQENTEAFF	TGTGCCAGCAGTTTACAGGAAAACACTGAAGCTTTCTTT
NA	TRBV18	TRBJ2-5	NA	CASSPPSRTGKETQYF	TGTGCCAGCTCACCTCCTAGCAGGACGGGGAAAGAGACCCAGTACTTC
NA	TRBV2	TRBJ2-7	NA	CASSDDRPPTYEQYF	TGTGCCAGCAGTGATGACAGGCCCCCTACCTACGAGCAGTACTTC
NA	TRBV27	TRBJ2-7	TRBD2	CASSRQRDLRYYEQYF	TGTGCCAGCAGTCGGCAGCGGGACCTACGTTACTACGAGCAGTACTTC
NA	TRBV9	TRBJ2-1	TRBD2	CASSVGLAGTDEQFF	TGTGCCAGCAGCGTAGGGCTAGCGGGAACGGATGAGCAGTTCTTC
once	TRBV2	TRBJ1-5	NA	CASSPPGGQPQHF	TGTGCCAGCAGCCCCCCGGGGGGCCAGCCCCAGCATTTT
NA	TRBV5-4	TRBJ1-1	TRBD1	CASSPPGTDEAFF	TGTGCCAGCAGCCCACCTGGGACAGATGAAGCTTTCTTT
NA	TRBV5-4	TRBJ1-4	NA	CASTLDRLNEKLFF	TGTGCCAGCACCCTAGACAGACTTAATGAAAAACTGTTTTTT
NA	TRBV7-9	TRBJ1-2	TRBD1	CASSLGTGGYGYTF	TGTGCCAGCAGCTTAGGGACAGGGGGCTATGGCTACACCTTC
NA	TRBV5-4	TRBJ1-1	NA	CASSLVGSQNTEAFF	TGTGCCAGCAGCTTGGTGGGCAGTCAGAACACTGAAGCTTTCTTT
NA	TRBV7-6	TRBJ1-1	NA	CASSNQGEAFF	TGTGCCAGCAGCAACCAGGGGGAAGCTTTCTTT
NA	TRBV4-1	TRBJ2-2	TRBD1	CASSPPDRVGTGELFF	TGCGCCAGCAGCCCACCGGACAGGGTAGGAACCGGGGAGCTGTTTTTT
NA	TRBV10-2	TRBJ1-2	TRBD1	CASSDERVGTGGGYTF	TGCGCCAGCAGTGACGAGCGTGTGGGGACAGGAGGAGGCTACACCTTC